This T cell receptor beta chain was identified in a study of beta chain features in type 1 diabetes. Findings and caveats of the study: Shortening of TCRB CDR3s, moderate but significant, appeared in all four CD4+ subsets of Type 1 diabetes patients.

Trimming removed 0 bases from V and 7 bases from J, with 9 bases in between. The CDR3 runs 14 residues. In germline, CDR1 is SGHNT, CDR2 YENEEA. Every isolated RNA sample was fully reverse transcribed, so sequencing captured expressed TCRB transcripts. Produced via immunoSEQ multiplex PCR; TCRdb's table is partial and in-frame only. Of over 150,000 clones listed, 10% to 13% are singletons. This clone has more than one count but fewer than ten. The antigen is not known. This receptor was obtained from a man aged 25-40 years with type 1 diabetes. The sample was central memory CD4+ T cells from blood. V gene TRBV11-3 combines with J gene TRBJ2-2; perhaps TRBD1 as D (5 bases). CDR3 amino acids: CASSLERGGGELFF. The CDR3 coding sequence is TGTGCCAGCAGCTTAGAAAGGGGTGGCGGGGAGCTGTTTTTT.